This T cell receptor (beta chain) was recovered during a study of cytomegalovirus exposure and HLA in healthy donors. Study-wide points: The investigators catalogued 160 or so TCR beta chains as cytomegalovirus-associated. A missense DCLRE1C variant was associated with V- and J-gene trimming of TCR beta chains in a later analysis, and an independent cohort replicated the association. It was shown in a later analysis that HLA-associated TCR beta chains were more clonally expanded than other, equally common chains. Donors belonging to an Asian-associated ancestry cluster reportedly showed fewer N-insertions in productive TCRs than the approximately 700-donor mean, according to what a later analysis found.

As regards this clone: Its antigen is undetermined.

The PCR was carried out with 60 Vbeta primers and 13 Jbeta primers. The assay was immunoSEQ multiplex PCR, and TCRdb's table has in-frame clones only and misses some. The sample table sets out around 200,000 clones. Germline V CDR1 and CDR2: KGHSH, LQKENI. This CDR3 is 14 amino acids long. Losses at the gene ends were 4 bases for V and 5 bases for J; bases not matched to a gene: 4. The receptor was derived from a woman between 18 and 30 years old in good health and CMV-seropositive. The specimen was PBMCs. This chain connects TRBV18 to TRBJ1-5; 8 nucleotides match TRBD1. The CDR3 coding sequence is TGTGCCAGCTCACTTACGGACAGGGATCAGCCCCAGCATTTT. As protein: CASSLTDRDQPQHF.